Ten or more counts support the clone carrying this TCR beta chain. Its antigen remains unknown. This sample is drawn from a study of molecular identifiers for immune sequencing clone quantification. Study outcomes and limitations: Clonotypes topping 20 RNA copies carried over 99% of effector molecules but under 1% of naive ones.

Libraries of bulk TCR were made by previously described methods (with listed TCR primers). TCRdb reprocessed the PCR reads via MiXCR and lists one record per CDR3 protein. The sample carries 400,000 to 600,000 distinct CDR3 sequences, about a fifth recorded once. The V end lost 3 bases, the J end lost 5 bases, and 17 bases lay between the germline ends. Germline lookup yields CDR1 LNHNV and CDR2 YYDKDF (reference sequence). The CDR3 runs to 16 residues. Naive CD8 T cells underwent sorting with the CD8+CD4-CCR7+CD45RA+ definition. This receptor was taken from a human donor in good health. Some libraries in this study had Jurkat cell RNA spiked in. The chain links TRBV15 to TRBJ1-5, with D perhaps matching TRBD1 (6 bases). The sample comprised naive CD8+ T cells from blood, with Jurkat cell RNA spiked in. The sample's subset: FACS-sorted CD8+CD4-CCR7+CD45RA+ naive T cells. CDR3 DNA sequence: TGTGCCACCAGCAGCAACAGGGAGTGGGACGATCAGCCCCAGCATTTT. Translating it yields CATSSNREWDDQPQHF.